These T cell receptor beta chains were read from a single sample in a study of Graves' ophthalmopathy and Graves' hyperthyroidism. TCRdb redid the calling of the multiplex PCR reads with MiXCR, one entry per CDR3 protein. The data show 200,000 to 300,000 distinct CDR3 sequences, around 45% seen once. The sample taken for sequencing was peripheral blood. Source of these receptors: an adult man with Graves' ophthalmopathy. CDR3s include the opening cysteine and the closing phenylalanine or tryptophan. Fields, in order: D gene, CDR3 length, clone size, V gene, J gene, CDR3 protein, CDR3 DNA. The D gene is left open where the match is weak. Clone size is stated in some rows and not others, as once, few, many or a class when expanded.

.,14,.,TRBV20-1,TRBJ2-7,CSARSGTSDYEQYF,TGCAGTGCTAGATCCGGGACCTCTGACTACGAGCAGTACTTC
.,15,.,TRBV7-6,TRBJ1-6,CASSPTANYNSPLHF,TGTGCCAGCAGCCCCACTGCAAACTATAATTCACCCCTCCACTTT
.,15,.,TRBV7-6,TRBJ2-5,CASSFIRRDQETQYF,TGTGCCAGCAGCTTTATAAGAAGGGACCAAGAGACCCAGTACTTC
.,13,.,TRBV29-1,TRBJ2-7,CSVVVQGRYEQYF,TGCAGCGTTGTAGTGCAGGGACGGTACGAGCAGTACTTC
.,14,.,TRBV10-2,TRBJ1-1,CASSPDGSNTEAFF,TGTGCCAGCAGTCCGGACGGATCGAACACTGAAGCTTTCTTT
.,13,few,TRBV9,TRBJ1-6,CASSLSNNSPLHF,TGTGCCAGCAGTTTATCGAATAATTCACCCCTCCACTTT
TRBD1,15,.,TRBV7-9,TRBJ2-7,CASSQTGTASWEQYF,TGTGCCAGCAGCCAAACCGGGACAGCCTCCTGGGAGCAGTACTTC
TRBD1,12,.,TRBV2,TRBJ1-6,CASKTGASPLHF,TGTGCCAGCAAGACAGGGGCTTCACCCCTCCACTTT
TRBD1,15,.,TRBV2,TRBJ1-1,CASRYRTGTNTEAFF,TGTGCCAGCAGATATAGGACAGGCACAAACACTGAAGCTTTCTTT
.,15,many,TRBV24-1,TRBJ1-5,CATSDDRQLDQPQHF,TGTGCCACCAGTGATGACAGACAGCTAGATCAGCCCCAGCATTTT
.,14,few,TRBV12-3/TRBV12-4,TRBJ1-5,CASSLSFGNQPQHF,TGTGCCAGCAGTTTAAGCTTTGGCAATCAGCCCCAGCATTTT
TRBD1,15,.,TRBV5-1,TRBJ1-4,CASSGTGGSGEKLFF,TGCGCCAGCAGCGGGACAGGGGGCTCGGGGGAAAAACTGTTTTTT
.,19,.,TRBV15,TRBJ1-1,CATSIGGATRGEADTEAFF,TGTGCCACCAGCATAGGGGGGGCCACCCGGGGTGAGGCGGACACTGAAGCTTTCTTT
.,15,few,TRBV20-1,TRBJ2-7,CSARDGTLSSYEQYF,TGCAGTGCTAGAGATGGGACTCTCAGCTCCTACGAGCAGTACTTC
TRBD2,16,.,TRBV11-2,TRBJ2-5,CASSLGTSGAEETQYF,TGTGCCAGCAGCCTTGGGACTAGCGGGGCTGAAGAGACCCAGTACTTC
TRBD1,13,few,TRBV5-1,TRBJ1-5,CASSPGQGQPQHF,TGCGCCAGCAGCCCCGGACAGGGGCAGCCCCAGCATTTT
TRBD2,15,few,TRBV9,TRBJ2-5,CASSVGGFHQETQYF,TGTGCCAGCAGCGTGGGAGGGTTCCACCAAGAGACCCAGTACTTC
.,15,.,TRBV12-3/TRBV12-4,TRBJ1-1,CASSFFQRLNTEAFF,TGTGCCAGCAGTTTTTTCCAGAGACTTAACACTGAAGCTTTCTTT
.,14,many,TRBV7-2,TRBJ1-1,CASSLGGTSAEAFF,TGTGCCAGCAGCTTAGGAGGTACGAGCGCTGAAGCTTTCTTT
TRBD2,15,.,TRBV9,TRBJ2-7,CASSPRLAGGREQYF,TGTGCCAGCAGTCCGAGACTAGCGGGGGGGCGGGAGCAGTACTTC
.,15,few,TRBV5-1,TRBJ2-7,CASSPTPDGSYEQYF,TGCGCCAGCAGCCCGACCCCCGACGGATCCTACGAGCAGTACTTC
.,14,many,TRBV29-1,TRBJ1-1,CSVTGHLMNTEAFF,TGCAGCGTTACAGGGCACTTAATGAACACTGAAGCTTTCTTT
.,13,.,TRBV10-1,TRBJ2-5,CASSEAGDETQYF,TGCGCCAGCAGTGAGGCAGGGGACGAGACCCAGTACTTC
.,14,.,TRBV7-8,TRBJ1-1,CASSFRTVNTEAFF,TGTGCCAGCAGCTTTAGGACAGTGAACACTGAAGCTTTCTTT
TRBD1,15,.,TRBV29-1,TRBJ2-2,CSVPGQGSYTGELFF,TGCAGCGTACCGGGACAGGGGTCATACACCGGGGAGCTGTTTTTT
TRBD1,11,.,TRBV29-1,TRBJ1-1,CSLVTGTEAFF,TGCAGCTTGGTGACAGGGACTGAAGCTTTCTTT
.,14,.,TRBV4-1,TRBJ1-4,CASSQGTLNEKLFF,TGCGCCAGCAGCCAGGGGACTTTAAATGAAAAACTGTTTTTT
.,12,few,TRBV29-1,TRBJ2-7,CSVDINRIEQYF,TGCAGCGTTGACATAAACAGGATCGAGCAGTACTTC
.,14,.,TRBV7-2,TRBJ1-5,CASSLTQESQPQHF,TGTGCCAGCAGCTTAACACAGGAGTCCCAGCCCCAGCATTTT
.,15,.,TRBV9,TRBJ2-6,CASSIEPAGANVLTF,TGTGCCAGCAGCATTGAGCCGGCTGGGGCCAACGTCCTGACTTTC
.,14,few,TRBV15,TRBJ1-2,CATSRDLSGTGYTF,TGTGCCACCAGCAGAGATCTATCGGGTACCGGCTACACCTTC
TRBD2,15,.,TRBV9,TRBJ2-7,CASSALAGGSYEQYF,TGTGCCAGCAGCGCACTAGCGGGAGGCTCCTACGAGCAGTACTTC
.,13,.,TRBV24-1,TRBJ2-5,CATSDHTQETQYF,TGTGCCACCAGTGATCACACCCAAGAGACCCAGTACTTC
TRBD2,15,.,TRBV10-3,TRBJ2-7,CASRALAGLSYEQYF,TGTGCCAGCAGAGCACTAGCGGGCCTCTCCTACGAGCAGTACTTC
.,12,.,TRBV5-8,TRBJ1-6,CASSPSGSPLHF,TGTGCCAGCAGCCCGTCTGGGTCACCCCTCCACTTT
.,13,few,TRBV2,TRBJ2-7,CASSERNRDEQYF,TGTGCCAGCAGTGAACGAAACAGGGACGAGCAGTACTTC
TRBD1,13,few,TRBV29-1,TRBJ1-5,CSAQGAPNQPQHF,TGCAGCGCACAGGGGGCCCCTAATCAGCCCCAGCATTTT
.,14,.,TRBV12-3/TRBV12-4,TRBJ2-7,CASSSWGPSYEQYF,TGTGCCAGCAGTTCGTGGGGGCCCTCCTACGAGCAGTACTTC
.,13,.,TRBV11-2,TRBJ2-7,CASSLDREREQYF,TGTGCCAGCAGCTTAGATAGGGAACGGGAGCAGTACTTC
.,16,.,TRBV9,TRBJ2-7,CASSTIRGSPSYEQYF,TGTGCCAGCAGCACTATCCGGGGGTCCCCCTCCTACGAGCAGTACTTC
.,14,.,TRBV25-1,TRBJ1-4,CASSAQGLDEKLFF,TGTGCCAGCAGTGCACAGGGTCTTGATGAAAAACTGTTTTTT
TRBD1,14,many,TRBV24-1,TRBJ2-2,CATRPGQATGELFF,TGTGCCACCAGACCGGGACAGGCCACCGGGGAGCTGTTTTTT